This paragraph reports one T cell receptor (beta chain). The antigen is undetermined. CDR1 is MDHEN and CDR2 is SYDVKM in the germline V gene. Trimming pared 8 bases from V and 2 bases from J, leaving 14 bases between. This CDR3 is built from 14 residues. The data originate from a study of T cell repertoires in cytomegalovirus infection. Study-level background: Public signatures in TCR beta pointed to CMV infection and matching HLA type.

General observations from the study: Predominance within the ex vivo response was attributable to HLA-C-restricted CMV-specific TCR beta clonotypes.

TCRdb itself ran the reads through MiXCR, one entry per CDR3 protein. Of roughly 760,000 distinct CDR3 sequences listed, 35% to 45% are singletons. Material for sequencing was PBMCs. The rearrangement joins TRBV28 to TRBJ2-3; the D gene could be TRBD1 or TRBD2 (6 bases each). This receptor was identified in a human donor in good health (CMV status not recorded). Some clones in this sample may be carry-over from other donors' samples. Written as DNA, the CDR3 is TGTGCCAGCTGGAGGGGGGATATCACAGATACGCAGTATTTT. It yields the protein CASWRGDITDTQYF.